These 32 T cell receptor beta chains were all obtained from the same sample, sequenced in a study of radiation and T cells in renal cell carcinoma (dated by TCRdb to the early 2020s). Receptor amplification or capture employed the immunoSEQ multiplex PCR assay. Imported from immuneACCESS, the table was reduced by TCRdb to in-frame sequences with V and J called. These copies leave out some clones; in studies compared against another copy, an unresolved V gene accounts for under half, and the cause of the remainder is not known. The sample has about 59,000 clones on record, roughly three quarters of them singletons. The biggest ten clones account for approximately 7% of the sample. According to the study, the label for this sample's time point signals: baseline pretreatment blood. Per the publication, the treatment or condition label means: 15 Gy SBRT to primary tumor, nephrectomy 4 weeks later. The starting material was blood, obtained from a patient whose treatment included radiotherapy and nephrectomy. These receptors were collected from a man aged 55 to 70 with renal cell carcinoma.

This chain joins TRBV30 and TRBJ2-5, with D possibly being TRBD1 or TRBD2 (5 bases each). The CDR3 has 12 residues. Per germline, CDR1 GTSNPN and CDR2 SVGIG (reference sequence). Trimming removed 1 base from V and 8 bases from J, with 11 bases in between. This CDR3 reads CAWSGDPPTQYF. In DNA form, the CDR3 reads TGTGCCTGGAGTGGGGACCCCCCCACCCAGTACTTC.

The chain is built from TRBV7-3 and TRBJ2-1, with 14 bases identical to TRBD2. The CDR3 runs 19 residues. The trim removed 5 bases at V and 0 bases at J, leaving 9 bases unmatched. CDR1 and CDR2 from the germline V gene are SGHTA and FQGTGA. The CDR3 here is CASSPFSGLAGGSYNEQFF. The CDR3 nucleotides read TGTGCCAGCAGCCCGTTCTCCGGACTAGCGGGAGGCTCCTACAATGAGCAGTTCTTC. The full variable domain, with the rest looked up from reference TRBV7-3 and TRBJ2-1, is GAGVSQTPSNKVTEKGKYVELRCDPISGHTALYWYRQSLGQGPEFLIYFQGTGAADDSGLPNDRFFAVRPEGSVSTLKIQRTERGDSAVYLCASSPFSGLAGGSYNEQFFGPGTRLTVL.

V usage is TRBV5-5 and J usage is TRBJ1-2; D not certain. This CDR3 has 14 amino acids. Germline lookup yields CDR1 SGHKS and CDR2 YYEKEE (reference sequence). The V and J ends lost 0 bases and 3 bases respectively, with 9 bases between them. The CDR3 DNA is TGTGCCAGCAGCTTGGGCACAGATCACTATGGCTACACCTTC. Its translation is CASSLGTDHYGYTF.

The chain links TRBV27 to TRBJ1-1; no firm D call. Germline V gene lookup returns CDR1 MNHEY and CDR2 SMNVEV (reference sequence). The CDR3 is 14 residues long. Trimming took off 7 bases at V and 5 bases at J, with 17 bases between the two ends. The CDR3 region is CASKAAPGRTEAFF. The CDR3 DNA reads TGTGCCAGCAAGGCAGCCCCCGGTAGGACTGAAGCTTTCTTT.

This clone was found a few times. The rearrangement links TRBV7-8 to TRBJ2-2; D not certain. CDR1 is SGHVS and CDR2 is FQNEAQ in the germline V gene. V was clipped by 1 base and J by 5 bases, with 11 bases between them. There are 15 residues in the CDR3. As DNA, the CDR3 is TGTGCCAGCAGCTTAGAAGTGCGCCGGACCGGGGAGCTGTTTTTT. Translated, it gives CASSLEVRRTGELFF. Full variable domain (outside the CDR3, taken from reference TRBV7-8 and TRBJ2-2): GAGVSQSPRYKVAKRGQDVALRCDPISGHVSLFWYQQALGQGPEFLTYFQNEAQLDKSGLPSDRFFAERPEGSVSTLKIQRTQQEDSAVYLCASSLEVRRTGELFFGEGSRLTVL.

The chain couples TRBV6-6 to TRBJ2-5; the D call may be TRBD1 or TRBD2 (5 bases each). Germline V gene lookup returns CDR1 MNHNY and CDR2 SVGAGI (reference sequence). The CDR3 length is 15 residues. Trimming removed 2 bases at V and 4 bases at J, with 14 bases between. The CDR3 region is CASSYPGGGAETQYF. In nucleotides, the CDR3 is TGTGCCAGCAGTTACCCCGGTGGGGGTGCAGAGACCCAGTACTTC.

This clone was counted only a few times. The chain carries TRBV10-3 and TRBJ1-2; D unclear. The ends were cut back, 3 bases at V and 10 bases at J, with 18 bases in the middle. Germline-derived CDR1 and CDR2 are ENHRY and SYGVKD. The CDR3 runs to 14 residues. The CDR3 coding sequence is TGTGCCATCAGTGACACGGTGAATGTAGGTGACTACACCTTC. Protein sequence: CAISDTVNVGDYTF.

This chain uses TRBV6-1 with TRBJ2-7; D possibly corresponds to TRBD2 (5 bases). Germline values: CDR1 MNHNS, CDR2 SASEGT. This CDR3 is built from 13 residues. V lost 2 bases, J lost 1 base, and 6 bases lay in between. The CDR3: CASSESGSYEQYV. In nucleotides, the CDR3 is TGTGCCAGCAGTGAATCGGGGTCCTACGAGCAGTACGTC.

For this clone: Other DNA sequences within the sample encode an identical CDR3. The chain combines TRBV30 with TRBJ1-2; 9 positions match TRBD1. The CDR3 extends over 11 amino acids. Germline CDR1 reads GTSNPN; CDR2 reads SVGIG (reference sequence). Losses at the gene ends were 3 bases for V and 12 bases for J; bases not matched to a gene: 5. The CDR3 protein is CAWSPGDRDTF. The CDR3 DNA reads TGTGCCTGGAGCCCGGGGGACAGGGACACCTTC.

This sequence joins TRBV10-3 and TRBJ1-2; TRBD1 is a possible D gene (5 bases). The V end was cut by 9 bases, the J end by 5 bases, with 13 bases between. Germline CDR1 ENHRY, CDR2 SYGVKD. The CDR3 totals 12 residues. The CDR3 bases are TGTGCCATTAGGGACGAGTCATATGGCTACACCTTC. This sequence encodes CAIRDESYGYTF.

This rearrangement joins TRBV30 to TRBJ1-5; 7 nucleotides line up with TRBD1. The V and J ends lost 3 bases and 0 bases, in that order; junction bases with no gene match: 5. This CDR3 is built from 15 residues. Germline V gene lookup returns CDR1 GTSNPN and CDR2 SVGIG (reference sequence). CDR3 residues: CAWRDRAVSNQPQHF. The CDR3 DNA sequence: TGTGCCTGGAGAGACAGGGCCGTTAGCAATCAGCCCCAGCATTTT.

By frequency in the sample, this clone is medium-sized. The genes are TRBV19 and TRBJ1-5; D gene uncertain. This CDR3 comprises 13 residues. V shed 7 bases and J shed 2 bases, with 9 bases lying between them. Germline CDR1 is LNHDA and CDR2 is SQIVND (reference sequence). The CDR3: CASTRPGNQPQHF. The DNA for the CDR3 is TGTGCCAGTACGCGGCCGGGCAATCAGCCCCAGCATTTT. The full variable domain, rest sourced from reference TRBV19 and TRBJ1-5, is DGGITQSPKYLFRKEGQNVTLSCEQNLNHDAMYWYRQDPGQGLRLIYYSQIVNDFQKGDIAEGYSVSREKKESFPLTVTSAQKNPTAFYLCASTRPGNQPQHFGDGTRLSIL.

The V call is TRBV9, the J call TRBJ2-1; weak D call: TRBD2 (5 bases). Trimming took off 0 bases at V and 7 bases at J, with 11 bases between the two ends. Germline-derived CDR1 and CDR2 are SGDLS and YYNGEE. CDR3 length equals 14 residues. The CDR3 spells CASSVGLAWNEQFF. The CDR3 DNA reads TGTGCCAGCAGCGTAGGGCTAGCATGGAATGAGCAGTTCTTC.

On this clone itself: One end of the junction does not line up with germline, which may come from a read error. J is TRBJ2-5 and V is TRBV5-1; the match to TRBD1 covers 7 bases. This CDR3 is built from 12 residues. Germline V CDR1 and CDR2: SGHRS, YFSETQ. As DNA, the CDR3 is TGCGCCAGCAGCGAGAGAGGGACAGTATGGGACTTC. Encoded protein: CASSERGTVWDF.

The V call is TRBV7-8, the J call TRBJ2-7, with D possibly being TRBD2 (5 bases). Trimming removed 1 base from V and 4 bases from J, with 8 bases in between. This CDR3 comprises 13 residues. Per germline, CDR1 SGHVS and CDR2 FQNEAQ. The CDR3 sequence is CASSLELEYEQYV. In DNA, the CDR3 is TGTGCCAGCAGCTTAGAACTAGAATACGAGCAGTACGTC.

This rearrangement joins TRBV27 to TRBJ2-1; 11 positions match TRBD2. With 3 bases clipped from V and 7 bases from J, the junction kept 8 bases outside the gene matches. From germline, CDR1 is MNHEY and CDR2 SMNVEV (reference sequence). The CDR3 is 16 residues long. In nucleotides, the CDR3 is TGTGCCAGCAGTTTTCTTAGCGGGGGGGCAGGGAATGAGCAGTTCTTC. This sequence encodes CASSFLSGGAGNEQFF.

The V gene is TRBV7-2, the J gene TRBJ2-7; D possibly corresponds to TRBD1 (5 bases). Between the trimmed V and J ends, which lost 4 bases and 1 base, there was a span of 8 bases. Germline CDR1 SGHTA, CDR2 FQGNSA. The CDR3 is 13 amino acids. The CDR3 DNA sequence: TGTGCCAGCAGCTCCAGGGCTTCCTACGAGCAGTACGTC. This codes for CASSSRASYEQYV.

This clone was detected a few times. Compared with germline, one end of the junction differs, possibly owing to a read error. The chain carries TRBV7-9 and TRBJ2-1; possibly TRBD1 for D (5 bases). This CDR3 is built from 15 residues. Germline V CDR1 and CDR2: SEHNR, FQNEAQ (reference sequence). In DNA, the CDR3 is TGCGCCAGCAGCCAAGGTAGGGGCTCCTACAATGAGCAGTTCTTC. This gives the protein CASSQGRGSYNEQFF.

The DNA for the CDR3 is TGCGCCAGCAGTGACGGCGAAAAACTGTTTTTT. The encoded protein is CASSDGEKLFF. J is TRBJ1-4 and V is TRBV10-1, with D hard to call. The CDR3 is made up of 11 amino acids. Trimming removed 3 bases at V and 8 bases at J, with 4 bases between. The V gene's germline CDR1 is WNHNN and CDR2 SYGVQD (reference sequence).

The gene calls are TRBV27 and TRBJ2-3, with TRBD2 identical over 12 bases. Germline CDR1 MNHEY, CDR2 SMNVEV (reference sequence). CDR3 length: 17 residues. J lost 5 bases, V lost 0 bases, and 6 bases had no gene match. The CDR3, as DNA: TGTGCCAGCAGTTTATCGCTAGCGGGGGGGCCAAGAGATACGCAGTATTTT. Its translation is CASSLSLAGGPRDTQYF.

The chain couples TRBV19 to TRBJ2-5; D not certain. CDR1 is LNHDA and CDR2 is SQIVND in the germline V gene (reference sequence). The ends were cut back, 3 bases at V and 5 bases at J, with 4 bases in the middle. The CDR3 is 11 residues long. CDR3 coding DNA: TGTGCCAGTAGTATCTGGGAGACCCAGTACTTC. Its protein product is CASSIWETQYF.

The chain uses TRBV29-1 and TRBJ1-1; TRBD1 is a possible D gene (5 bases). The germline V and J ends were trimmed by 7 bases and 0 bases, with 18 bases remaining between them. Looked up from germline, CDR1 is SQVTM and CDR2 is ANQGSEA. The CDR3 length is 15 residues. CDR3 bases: TGCAGCGAATGGGGGGGGTTAGGGATGAACACTGAAGCTTTCTTT. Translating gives CSEWGGLGMNTEAFF. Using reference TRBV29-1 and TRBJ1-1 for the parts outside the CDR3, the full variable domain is SAVISQKPSRDICQRGTSLTIQCQVDSQVTMMFWYRQQPGQSLTLIATANQGSEATYESGFVIDKFPISRPNLTFSTLTVSNMSPEDSSIYLCSEWGGLGMNTEAFFGQGTRLTVV.

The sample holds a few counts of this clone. The CDR3 DNA reads TGCAGCGCTGGCCAAGAGACCCAGTACTTC. Translation: CSAGQETQYF. The chain is built from TRBV29-1 and TRBJ2-5; D remains unclear. Deletions cut 7 bases from V and 1 base from J, with 4 bases between. Germline CDR1 is SQVTM and CDR2 is ANQGSEA. The CDR3 sequence is 10 residues long.

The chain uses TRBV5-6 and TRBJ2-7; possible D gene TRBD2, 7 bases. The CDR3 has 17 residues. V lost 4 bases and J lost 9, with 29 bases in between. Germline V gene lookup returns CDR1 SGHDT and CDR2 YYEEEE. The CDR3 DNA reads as TGTGCCAGCAGCCCCGCCAGTTCGGGGGGCTTCCTCACCGGGCAGTACGTC. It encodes CASSPASSGGFLTGQYV.

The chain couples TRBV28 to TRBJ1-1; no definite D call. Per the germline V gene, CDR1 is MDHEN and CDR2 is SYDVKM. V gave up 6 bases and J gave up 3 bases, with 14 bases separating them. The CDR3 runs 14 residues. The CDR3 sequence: CASSIKLGHTEAFF. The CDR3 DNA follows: TGTGCCAGCAGCATCAAACTGGGTCACACTGAAGCTTTCTTT. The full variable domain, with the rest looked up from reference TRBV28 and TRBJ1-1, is DVKVTQSSRYLVKRTGEKVFLECVQDMDHENMFWYRQDPGLGLRLIYFSYDVKMKEKGDIPEGYSVSREKKERFSLILESASTNQTSMYLCASSIKLGHTEAFFGQGTRLTVV.

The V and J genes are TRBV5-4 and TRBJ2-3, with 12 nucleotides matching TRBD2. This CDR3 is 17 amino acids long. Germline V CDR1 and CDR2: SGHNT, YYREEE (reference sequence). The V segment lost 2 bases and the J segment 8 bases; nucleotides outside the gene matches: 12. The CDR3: CASSLLAGGSSPGTQYF. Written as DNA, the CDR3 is TGTGCCAGCAGCTTACTAGCGGGGGGATCATCTCCCGGTACGCAGTATTTT.

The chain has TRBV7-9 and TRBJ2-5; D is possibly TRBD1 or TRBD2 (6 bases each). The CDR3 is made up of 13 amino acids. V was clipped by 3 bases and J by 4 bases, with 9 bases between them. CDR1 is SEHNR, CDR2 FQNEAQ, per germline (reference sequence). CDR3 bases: TGTGCCAGCAGCTTTGGAGGGGGAGAGACCCAGTACTTC. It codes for CASSFGGGETQYF.

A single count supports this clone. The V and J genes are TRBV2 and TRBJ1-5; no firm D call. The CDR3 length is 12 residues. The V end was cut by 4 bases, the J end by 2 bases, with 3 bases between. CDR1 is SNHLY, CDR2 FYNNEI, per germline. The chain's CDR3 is CASSGGNQPQHF. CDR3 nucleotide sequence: TGTGCCAGCAGTGGCGGCAATCAGCCCCAGCATTTT.

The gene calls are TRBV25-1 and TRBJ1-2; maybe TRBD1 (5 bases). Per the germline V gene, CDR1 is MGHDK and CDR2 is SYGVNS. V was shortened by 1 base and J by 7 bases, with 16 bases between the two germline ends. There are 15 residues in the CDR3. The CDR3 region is CASSEFGTGAGGYTF. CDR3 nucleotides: TGTGCCAGCAGTGAATTTGGGACCGGGGCGGGTGGCTACACCTTC.

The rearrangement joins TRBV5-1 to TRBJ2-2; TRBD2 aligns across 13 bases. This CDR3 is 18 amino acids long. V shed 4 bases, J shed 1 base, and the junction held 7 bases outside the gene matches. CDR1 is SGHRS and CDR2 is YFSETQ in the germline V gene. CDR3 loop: CASSLGLAGARNTGELFF. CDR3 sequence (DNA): TGCGCCAGCAGCCTCGGACTAGCGGGAGCCCGGAACACCGGGGAGCTGTTTTTT.

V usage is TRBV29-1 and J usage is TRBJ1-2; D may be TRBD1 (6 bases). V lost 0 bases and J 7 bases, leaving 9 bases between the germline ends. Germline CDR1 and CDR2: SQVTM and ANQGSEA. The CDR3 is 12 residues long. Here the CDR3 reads CSVEEGGGGYTF. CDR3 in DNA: TGCAGCGTTGAAGAAGGGGGAGGTGGCTACACCTTC. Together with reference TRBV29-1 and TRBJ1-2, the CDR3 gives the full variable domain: SAVISQKPSRDICQRGTSLTIQCQVDSQVTMMFWYRQQPGQSLTLIATANQGSEATYESGFVIDKFPISRPNLTFSTLTVSNMSPEDSSIYLCSVEEGGGGYTFGSGTRLTVV.

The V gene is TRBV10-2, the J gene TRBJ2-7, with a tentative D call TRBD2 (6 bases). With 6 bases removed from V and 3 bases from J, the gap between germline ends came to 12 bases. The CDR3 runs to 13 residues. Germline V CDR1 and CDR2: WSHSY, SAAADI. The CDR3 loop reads CASRASANYEQYF. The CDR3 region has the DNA TGCGCCAGCAGGGCTAGCGCTAACTACGAGCAGTACTTC.